The 3 T cell receptor beta chains below come from one sample, sequenced in a study of shared clonotypes between healthy human individuals. Profiled with immunoSEQ multiplex PCR; TCRdb holds only in-frame clones, not every one. The data show around 2.5 million clones, approximately 93% seen once. Sample: naive CD4+ T cells from PBMCs. Subset meaning: CD45RA+ positively selected. The receptors come from a man aged 18 to 30 in good health. Some clones in this sample may be carry-over from other donors' samples.

This chain joins TRBV7-9 and TRBJ1-3; D call uncertain. The V end lost 2 bases, the J end lost 2 bases, and 10 bases lay between the germline ends. The length of the CDR3 is 15 residues. In germline, CDR1 is SEHNR, CDR2 FQNEAQ (reference sequence). The chain's CDR3 is CASSLSGMAGNTIYF. The CDR3 DNA sequence: TGTGCCAGCAGCTTATCGGGCATGGCTGGAAACACCATATATTTT.

The chain couples TRBV7-2 to TRBJ2-1, with unresolved D. There are 16 residues in the CDR3. V was shortened by 5 bases and J by 2 bases, with 16 bases between the two germline ends. Germline V gives CDR1 SGHTA, CDR2 FQGNSA. The DNA for the CDR3 is TGTGCCAGCAGCCCTTTAAGGGCGAGGACCTACAATGAGCAGTTCTTC. The encoded protein is CASSPLRARTYNEQFF.

This clone was recorded only once. The genes are TRBV29-1 and TRBJ2-2; no clear D gene. Germline V gene data show CDR1 as SQVTM and CDR2 as ANQGSEA. V was shortened by 4 bases and J by 4 bases, with 10 bases between the two germline ends. This CDR3 spans 13 amino acids. The CDR3 region has the DNA TGCAGCGTTGCTGTAATCGCCACCGGGGAGCTGTTTTTT. Protein product: CSVAVIATGELFF.